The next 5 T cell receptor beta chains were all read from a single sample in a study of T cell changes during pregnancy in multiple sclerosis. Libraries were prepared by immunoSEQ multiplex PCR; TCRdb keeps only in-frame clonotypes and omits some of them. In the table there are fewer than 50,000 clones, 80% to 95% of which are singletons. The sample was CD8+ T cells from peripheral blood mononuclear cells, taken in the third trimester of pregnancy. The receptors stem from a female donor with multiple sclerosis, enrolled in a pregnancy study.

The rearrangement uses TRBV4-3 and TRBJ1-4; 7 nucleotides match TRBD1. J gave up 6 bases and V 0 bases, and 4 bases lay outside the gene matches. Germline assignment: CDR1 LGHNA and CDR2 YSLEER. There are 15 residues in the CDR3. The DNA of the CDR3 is TGCGCCAGCAGCCAAGATTACGGGACAGATGAAAAACTGTTTTTT. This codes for CASSQDYGTDEKLFF.

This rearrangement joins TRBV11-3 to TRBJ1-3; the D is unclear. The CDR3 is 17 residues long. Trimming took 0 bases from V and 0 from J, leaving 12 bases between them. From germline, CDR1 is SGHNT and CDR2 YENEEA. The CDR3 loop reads CASSLERNNRSGNTIYF. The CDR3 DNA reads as TGTGCCAGCAGCTTAGAGAGAAATAATCGCTCTGGAAACACCATATATTTT.

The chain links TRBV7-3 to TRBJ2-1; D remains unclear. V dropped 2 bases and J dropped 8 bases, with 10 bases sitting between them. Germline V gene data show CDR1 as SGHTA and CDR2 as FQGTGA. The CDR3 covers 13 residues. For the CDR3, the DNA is TGTGCCAGCAGCTTATATCTTGTCGATGAGCAGTTCTTC. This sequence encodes CASSLYLVDEQFF.

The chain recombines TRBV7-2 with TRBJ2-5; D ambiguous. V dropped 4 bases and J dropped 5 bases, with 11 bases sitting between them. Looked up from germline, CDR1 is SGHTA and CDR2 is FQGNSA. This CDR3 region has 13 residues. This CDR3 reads CASSSVLRETQYF. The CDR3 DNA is TGTGCCAGCAGCTCCGTATTGCGGGAGACCCAGTACTTC.

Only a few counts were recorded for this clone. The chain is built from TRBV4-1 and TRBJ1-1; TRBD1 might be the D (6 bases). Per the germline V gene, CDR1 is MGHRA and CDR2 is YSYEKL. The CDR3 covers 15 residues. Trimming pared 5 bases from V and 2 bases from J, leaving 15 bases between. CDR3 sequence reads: CASSGTGLSNTEAFF. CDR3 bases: TGCGCCAGCAGCGGTACAGGGTTATCCAACACTGAAGCTTTCTTT.